The rows below give T cell receptor beta chains drawn from one sample of a study of response to subunit inactivated influenza vaccine. In TCRdb, the RT-PCR reads were re-called with MiXCR into one record per CDR3 protein. This sample has about 620,000 distinct CDR3 sequences, with over 9.5% found just once. The specimen was PBMCs from blood, collected on the day of vaccination. The source is a man aged 50 or older who received an inactivated influenza vaccine. Each CDR3 is given with its conserved first and last residue. A D gene is named only where the DNA matches it firmly. Clone size appears in some rows only: once, few, many, or a class for an expanded clone.

V: TRBV6-6; size: many; J: TRBJ2-5; D: NA; length: 12; DNA: TGTGCCAGCAGGAAGTTCCAAGAGACCCAGTACTTC; CDR3: CASRKFQETQYF
V: TRBV9; size: many; J: TRBJ2-1; D: TRBD2; length: 16; DNA: TGTGCCAGCAGCGTAGCAGCGGGGGACCCCTACAATGAGCAGTTCTTC; CDR3: CASSVAAGDPYNEQFF
V: TRBV12-3/TRBV12-4; size: NA; J: TRBJ1-5; D: TRBD1; length: 15; DNA: TGTGCCAGCAGTCCCGACAGGGGCGACGGTCAGCCCCAGCATTTT; CDR3: CASSPDRGDGQPQHF
V: TRBV5-5; size: many; J: TRBJ1-5; D: NA; length: 15; DNA: TGTGCCAGCAGCACAAATACAGGGTACGGTCAGCCCCAGCATTTT; CDR3: CASSTNTGYGQPQHF
V: TRBV20-1; size: NA; J: TRBJ1-1; D: NA; length: 14; DNA: TGCAGTGCTCAGGACCTTACAGTAAACACTGAAGCTTTCTTT; CDR3: CSAQDLTVNTEAFF
V: TRBV10-3; size: NA; J: TRBJ1-1; D: NA; length: 15; DNA: TGTGCCATCAGTGATCCCGCAGGGATGAACACTGAAGCTTTCTTT; CDR3: CAISDPAGMNTEAFF
V: TRBV12-3/TRBV12-4; size: NA; J: TRBJ2-5; D: NA; length: 13; DNA: TGTGCCAGCAGTTTAAGGGCCCGGGGGACCCAGTACTTC; CDR3: CASSLRARGTQYF
V: TRBV12-3/TRBV12-4; size: NA; J: TRBJ2-1; D: NA; length: 12; DNA: TGTGCCAGCACCTTGACAGGAACTGAGCAGTTCTTC; CDR3: CASTLTGTEQFF
V: TRBV29-1; size: NA; J: TRBJ2-7; D: NA; length: 13; DNA: TGCAGCGTCCTCACGACGGCGGACTACGAGCAGTACTTC; CDR3: CSVLTTADYEQYF
V: TRBV6-2/TRBV6-3; size: few; J: TRBJ2-7; D: NA; length: 15; DNA: TGTGCCAGCAGTTATACGACAGGAGTTACCTACGAGCAGTACTTC; CDR3: CASSYTTGVTYEQYF
V: TRBV15; size: NA; J: TRBJ2-1; D: NA; length: 15; DNA: TGTGCCACCAGCAGCTCAAGCTACAGGGACAATGAGCAGTTCTTC; CDR3: CATSSSSYRDNEQFF
V: TRBV20-1; size: NA; J: TRBJ2-3; D: NA; length: 15; DNA: TGCAGTGCTAGAGATGGGTTTCGGGGGACAGATACGCAGTATTTT; CDR3: CSARDGFRGTDTQYF
V: TRBV12-3/TRBV12-4; size: NA; J: TRBJ1-5; D: NA; length: 16; DNA: TGTGCCAGCAGTGCAGCCGGGGGGTCACGCAATCAGCCCCAGCATTTT; CDR3: CASSAAGGSRNQPQHF
V: TRBV6-5; size: few; J: TRBJ2-7; D: TRBD1; length: 14; DNA: TGTGCCAGCAGTTACGCCGGACAGGGCTACGAGCAGTACTTC; CDR3: CASSYAGQGYEQYF
V: TRBV14; size: NA; J: TRBJ2-7; D: TRBD1; length: 16; DNA: TGTGCCAGCAGCCAGAGGCCGGGACAGAATACCTACGAGCAGTACTTC; CDR3: CASSQRPGQNTYEQYF
V: TRBV5-1; size: few; J: TRBJ1-1; D: NA; length: 14; DNA: TGCGCCAGCAGCAGGAAGGACACCAACACTGAAGCTTTCTTT; CDR3: CASSRKDTNTEAFF
V: TRBV9; size: NA; J: TRBJ2-7; D: NA; length: 13; DNA: TGTGCCAGCAGCGTAGGGAGCCTAGGGGAGCAGTACTTC; CDR3: CASSVGSLGEQYF
V: TRBV28; size: many; J: TRBJ2-1; D: TRBD2; length: 16; DNA: TGTGCCAGCAGTGGGCGGATAGCGGGAGTTCTCGGTGAGCAGTTCTTC; CDR3: CASSGRIAGVLGEQFF
V: TRBV7-2; size: NA; J: TRBJ2-2; D: TRBD2; length: 18; DNA: TGTGCCAGCAGCTTAGCCGTAGGACTAGCGGGTAACACCGGGGAGCTGTTTTTT; CDR3: CASSLAVGLAGNTGELFF
V: TRBV12-3/TRBV12-4; size: few; J: TRBJ2-7; D: NA; length: 13; DNA: TGTGCCAGCAGTAGCAGGGGGGACGACGAGCAGTACTTC; CDR3: CASSSRGDDEQYF
V: TRBV28; size: few; J: TRBJ2-4; D: NA; length: 18; DNA: TGTGCCAGCAGTTTATTAGGGGATGGGGTACTAGCCAAAAACATTCAGTACTTC; CDR3: CASSLLGDGVLAKNIQYF
V: TRBV24-1; size: NA; J: TRBJ2-2; D: NA; length: 14; DNA: TGTGCCACCAGTGATTCTCCGGAGACCGGGGAGCTGTTTTTT; CDR3: CATSDSPETGELFF
V: TRBV29-1; size: NA; J: TRBJ2-4; D: TRBD2; length: 15; DNA: TGCAGCGTTGAAGTAATTAGCGGGATTTTGAACATTCAGTACTTC; CDR3: CSVEVISGILNIQYF
V: TRBV4-1; size: many; J: TRBJ1-1; D: NA; length: 13; DNA: TGCGCCAGCAGCCACGCAGGGATTACTGAAGCTTTCTTT; CDR3: CASSHAGITEAFF
V: TRBV5-6; size: few; J: TRBJ2-1; D: TRBD2; length: 16; DNA: TGTGCCAGCAGCATGGGGGCTAGCGGGGTCCGCAATGAGCAGTTCTTC; CDR3: CASSMGASGVRNEQFF
V: TRBV11-3; size: NA; J: TRBJ2-1; D: NA; length: 16; DNA: TGTGCCAGCAGCCCAAGAGGTGGTCAGGCCTACAATGAGCAGTTCTTC; CDR3: CASSPRGGQAYNEQFF
V: TRBV20-1; size: many; J: TRBJ2-1; D: TRBD1; length: 13; DNA: TGCAGTGCTCCGGACAGGAATAACAATGAGCAGTTCTTC; CDR3: CSAPDRNNNEQFF
V: TRBV5-1; size: few; J: TRBJ2-1; D: TRBD1; length: 16; DNA: TGCGCCAGCAGCTCAACCCGGGACAGGGGGCTCGGTGAGCAGTTCTTC; CDR3: CASSSTRDRGLGEQFF
V: TRBV28; size: few; J: TRBJ2-7; D: NA; length: 15; DNA: TGTGCCAGCAGTTTACGAGGGATTAGACGATACGAGCAGTACTTC; CDR3: CASSLRGIRRYEQYF
V: TRBV10-3; size: NA; J: TRBJ1-6; D: NA; length: 15; DNA: TGTGCCATCAGTGAGGGACCGGGGTCCAATTCACCCCTCCACTTT; CDR3: CAISEGPGSNSPLHF
V: TRBV9; size: many; J: TRBJ2-3; D: NA; length: 17; DNA: TGTGCCAGCAGCGCAGTTGGGCTGCGGGATGGTTCGAATACGCAGTATTTT; CDR3: CASSAVGLRDGSNTQYF
V: TRBV5-1; size: few; J: TRBJ1-1; D: TRBD1; length: 17; DNA: TGCGCCAGCAGTAATATAAAAGGGACAGGCGGCTGGACTGAAGCTTTCTTT; CDR3: CASSNIKGTGGWTEAFF
V: TRBV12-3/TRBV12-4; size: few; J: TRBJ1-1; D: NA; length: 14; DNA: TGTGCCAGCAGTTTTTTTGGGGGAAACACTGAAGCTTTCTTT; CDR3: CASSFFGGNTEAFF
V: TRBV28; size: NA; J: TRBJ1-2; D: NA; length: 14; DNA: TGTGCCAGCAGTTTAATTTACGGGGGGCATGGCTACACCTTC; CDR3: CASSLIYGGHGYTF
V: TRBV20-1; size: many; J: TRBJ2-7; D: NA; length: 11; DNA: TGCAGTGCGGATCGGGACAACGAGCAGTACTTC; CDR3: CSADRDNEQYF
V: TRBV18; size: few; J: TRBJ2-7; D: TRBD1; length: 16; DNA: TGTGCCAGCTCACCACCTTTATTGGACAGGGCCTACGAGCAGTACTTC; CDR3: CASSPPLLDRAYEQYF
V: TRBV14; size: NA; J: TRBJ1-2; D: NA; length: 13; DNA: TGTGCCAGCAGCCAAGATACCTCCTATGGCTACACCTTC; CDR3: CASSQDTSYGYTF
V: TRBV12-3/TRBV12-4; size: few; J: TRBJ2-5; D: TRBD2; length: 16; DNA: TGTGCCAGCAGTTTGTCCGAGGCTAGCGGGGGAGAGACCCAGTACTTC; CDR3: CASSLSEASGGETQYF
V: TRBV6-5; size: NA; J: TRBJ2-5; D: NA; length: 14; DNA: TGTGCCAGCAGTTACTCGACGGATCGAGAGACCCAGTACTTC; CDR3: CASSYSTDRETQYF
V: TRBV11-2; size: many; J: TRBJ2-7; D: NA; length: 15; DNA: TGTGCCAGCAGCTTAGGAAATACGGGGTACTACGAGCAGTACTTC; CDR3: CASSLGNTGYYEQYF
V: TRBV3-1; size: few; J: TRBJ2-2; D: NA; length: 14; DNA: TGTGCCAGCAGCCGGAAGGTCGTCACCGGGGAGCTGTTTTTT; CDR3: CASSRKVVTGELFF
V: TRBV20-1; size: many; J: TRBJ2-1; D: TRBD2; length: 13; DNA: TGCAGTGCGGCTAGCGGGAGGGCCAATGAGCAGTTCTTC; CDR3: CSAASGRANEQFF
V: TRBV28; size: NA; J: TRBJ2-5; D: NA; length: 13; DNA: TGTGCCAGCAGTTTTGGGGTTGAAGAGACCCAGTACTTC; CDR3: CASSFGVEETQYF
V: TRBV4-1; size: NA; J: TRBJ2-1; D: TRBD2; length: 17; DNA: TGCGCCAGCAGCCAAGATCTTGCTAGCGGGAGCTACAATGAGCAGTTCTTC; CDR3: CASSQDLASGSYNEQFF
V: TRBV4-3; size: few; J: TRBJ2-2; D: NA; length: 15; DNA: TGCGCCAGCAGCCGAGACCGGGGGGCTCCTGGGGAGCTGTTTTTT; CDR3: CASSRDRGAPGELFF
V: TRBV3-1; size: few; J: TRBJ2-2; D: NA; length: 17; DNA: TGTGCCAGCAGCCAAGTATGGGGCTTACGGAACACCGGGGAGCTGTTTTTT; CDR3: CASSQVWGLRNTGELFF
V: TRBV5-1; size: many; J: TRBJ2-3; D: NA; length: 14; DNA: TGCGCCAGCAGCTTCAGCTTCGACACAGATACGCAGTATTTT; CDR3: CASSFSFDTDTQYF
V: TRBV20-1; size: NA; J: TRBJ2-7; D: TRBD2; length: 13; DNA: TGCAGTGCTTTAGCGGGAAGCTCCTACGAGCAGTACTTC; CDR3: CSALAGSSYEQYF
V: TRBV4-1; size: NA; J: TRBJ2-1; D: NA; length: 14; DNA: TGCGCCAGCAGCCAAGATTGGAGAGGCGATGAGCAGTTCTTC; CDR3: CASSQDWRGDEQFF
V: TRBV27; size: NA; J: TRBJ1-6; D: NA; length: 14; DNA: TGTGCCAGCAGGATACACGGGACGGCCTCACCCCTCCACTTT; CDR3: CASRIHGTASPLHF
V: TRBV27; size: few; J: TRBJ2-3; D: TRBD2; length: 18; DNA: TGTGCCAGCCGACTCTGGGGGACTAGCGGGAAGGAGACAGATACGCAGTATTTT; CDR3: CASRLWGTSGKETDTQYF
V: TRBV5-1; size: few; J: TRBJ2-1; D: NA; length: 13; DNA: TGCGCCAGCAGCTTGGCCGAGAGGGGTGAGCAGTTCTTC; CDR3: CASSLAERGEQFF
V: TRBV9; size: NA; J: TRBJ2-1; D: NA; length: 14; DNA: TGTGCCAGCAGCGTAGCCGGATTCGGGGGTGAGCAGTTCTTC; CDR3: CASSVAGFGGEQFF
V: TRBV5-1; size: few; J: TRBJ2-6; D: NA; length: 19; DNA: TGCGCCAGCAGCTTGGCCCCGAGGGCCCAGGGGTCTGGGGCCAACGTCCTGACTTTC; CDR3: CASSLAPRAQGSGANVLTF